The sample holds a few counts of the clone carrying this T cell receptor (beta chain). The V end was cut by 4 bases, the J end by 7 bases, with 8 bases between. The CDR3 runs to 12 residues. The V gene's germline CDR1 is SGHDT and CDR2 YYEEEE. PCR used 60 Vbeta primers and 13 Jbeta primers. Assay: immunoSEQ multiplex PCR; the TCRdb copy retains only in-frame clones and omits some. This table has a few hundred thousand clones, around four fifths appearing once. The donors gave bone marrow, and they were healthy. Donors counted as nominally healthy when sampled, yet unrecorded immune exposures were likely. These data originate in a study of cytomegalovirus exposure and HLA in healthy donors.

The chain links TRBV5-6 to TRBJ2-2; D gene unclear. This TCR came from a woman aged 50 to 60 in good health and CMV-seropositive. The specimen was PBMCs. This chain's CDR3 is CASSVDGGELFF. The CDR3 nucleotides read TGTGCCAGCAGCGTGGACGGCGGGGAGCTGTTTTTT.